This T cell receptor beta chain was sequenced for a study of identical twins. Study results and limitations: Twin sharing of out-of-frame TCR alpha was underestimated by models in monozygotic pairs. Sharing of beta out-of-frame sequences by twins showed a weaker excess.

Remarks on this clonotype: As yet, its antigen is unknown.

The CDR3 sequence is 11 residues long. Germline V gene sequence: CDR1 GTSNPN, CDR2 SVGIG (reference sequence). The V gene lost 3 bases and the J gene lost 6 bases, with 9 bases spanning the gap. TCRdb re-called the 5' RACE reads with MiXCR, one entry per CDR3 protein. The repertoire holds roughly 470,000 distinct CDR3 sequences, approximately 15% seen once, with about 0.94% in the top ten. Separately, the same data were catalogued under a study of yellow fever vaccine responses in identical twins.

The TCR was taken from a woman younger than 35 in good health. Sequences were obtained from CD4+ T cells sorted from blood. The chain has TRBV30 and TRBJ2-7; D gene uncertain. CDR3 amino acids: CAWSATTEQYF. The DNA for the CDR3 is TGTGCCTGGAGCGCCACTACCGAGCAGTACTTC.